This TCR beta chain was sequenced in a study of T cells in localized non-small cell lung cancer. CDR1 and CDR2 from the germline V gene are SGHVS and FNYEAQ. V was trimmed by 5 bases and J by 4 bases, leaving 5 bases between them. This CDR3 is 12 amino acids long. Whole-study findings and limits: Because researchers sequenced only one region of the tumor, heterogeneity is still possible. A median of approximately 54 clones ranked among the top 100 in tumor appeared in adjacent lung. Tumor trailed uninvolved adjacent lung in T cell clonality, which peaked there.

This clone occurred once. Its antigen is not known. Here immunoSEQ multiplex PCR was the method, and the copy in TCRdb shows in-frame clones only, minus some. The profile shows under 20,000 clones, 89% of them singletons. The chain recombines TRBV7-6 with TRBJ2-2; D gene ambiguous. The specimen comprised peripheral blood, sampled before any cancer treatment. The sequence was obtained from a man aged 40-75 years with stage I lung adenocarcinoma. In DNA form, the CDR3 reads TGTGCCAGCAGCCTAACCACCGGGGAGCTGTTTTTT. This translates into CASSLTTGELFF.